This T cell receptor beta chain comes out of a study of T cell changes during pregnancy in multiple sclerosis (dated by TCRdb to the late 2010s). Study-level background: In women with multiple sclerosis, the researchers looked at how the T cell repertoire shifted as pregnancy progressed.

Library preparation employed the immunoSEQ multiplex PCR assay. As stored in TCRdb, this immuneACCESS dataset retains in-frame rearrangements with V and J assigned. A fraction of the clones does not appear; measured against another copy, unresolved V genes explain less than half of the discrepancy, and the remainder lacks a known reason. Present in this sample are around 70,000 clones, 85% to 95% of which were seen just once. Jointly, the top ten make up 2% to 2.5% of the sample. Of note for this clone: The antigen this receptor binds is unknown. No much larger clone exists at a distance of one base, and base qualities are not known.

CDR1 and CDR2 are read off the germline V gene as SGHNT and YENEEA. V and J are trimmed by 1 base and 5 bases, and the gene matches miss 5 bases of the junction. Spanning cysteine to phenylalanine, the CDR3 consists of 15 amino acids. Of the read, only the CDR3 DNA is kept; its 45 bases are in frame from base 1. This receptor was identified in a female donor with multiple sclerosis, enrolled in a pregnancy study. The specimen was peripheral blood, collected before pregnancy. The sequence is built from TRBV11-3 and TRBJ2-1; the central 7 bases match TRBD2. CDR3 sequence: CASSLVASGNNEQFF. The base sequence is TGTGCCAGCAGCTTAGTCGCTAGCGGTAACAATGAGCAGTTCTTC.